The present T cell receptor beta chain was sequenced within a study of CD8 T cells in Susac syndrome. The CDR3 has 14 residues. Germline V gene lookup returns CDR1 LNHDA and CDR2 SQIVND (reference sequence). The ends were cut back, 3 bases at V and 3 bases at J, with 10 bases in the middle. Sequencing of TCR beta covered CD8+ and CD4+ T cells obtained from blood. The multiple sclerosis controls, all treatment-naive patients, had relapsing-remitting disease that was stable or active. Negative isolation yielded CD8+ and CD4+ T cells; FACS enriched TEMRA cells. When the RNA was reverse transcribed, random hexamers were used with an input of about 0.45 to 1 ug. MiXCR was run by TCRdb on the immunoSEQ multiplex PCR reads, yielding one entry per CDR3 protein. The table lists 300,000 to 350,000 distinct CDR3 sequences, 92% of them singletons.

Sequencing was performed on CD4+ T cells from PBMCs. This TCR derives from a human donor with multiple sclerosis. This chain links TRBV19 with TRBJ2-3; no reliable D call. This CDR3 is CASSILAMTDTQYF. For the CDR3, the DNA is TGTGCCAGTAGTATCCTGGCCATGACAGATACGCAGTATTTT.